The rows below give T cell receptor beta chains drawn from one sample of a study of early T cells in non-severe SARS-CoV-2 infection. TCRdb analysed the 5' RACE reads with MiXCR anew, one entry per CDR3 protein. The data contain about 60,000 distinct CDR3 sequences, 5.5% to 6.5% of them singletons. The material sequenced was whole blood. These receptors all stem from an adult who was a healthcare worker with PCR-confirmed SARS-CoV-2 infection or an uninfected control (not recorded which). Each CDR3 is given without its conserved first and last residue. D genes are given only for firm matches.

CDR3 protein: AVSNTDTQY
V gene: TRBV10-3
D gene: NA

CDR3 protein: ASSLASGRYEQY
V gene: TRBV13
D gene: TRBD2

CDR3 protein: ASSFRQGGYT
V gene: TRBV5-4
D gene: TRBD1

CDR3 protein: ASSLTGVRELF
V gene: TRBV7-2
D gene: TRBD1

CDR3 protein: ASSKGPYEQY
V gene: TRBV12-3/TRBV12-4
D gene: NA

CDR3 protein: ASSLATYGYT
V gene: TRBV12-3/TRBV12-4
D gene: NA

CDR3 protein: ASSNHRGGMNTEAF
V gene: TRBV5-5
D gene: TRBD1

CDR3 protein: SASLGRAAYEQY
V gene: TRBV20-1
D gene: TRBD2

CDR3 protein: ASSLGPVGQPQH
V gene: TRBV28
D gene: NA

CDR3 protein: ASSFTLGLYEQY
V gene: TRBV7-8
D gene: NA

CDR3 protein: ASSVDPDTQY
V gene: TRBV9
D gene: NA

CDR3 protein: SARPPLRTSGGSTQY
V gene: TRBV20-1
D gene: TRBD2

CDR3 protein: SVATGGMNTEAF
V gene: TRBV29-1
D gene: TRBD1

CDR3 protein: SASQTTFNEQF
V gene: TRBV20-1
D gene: NA

CDR3 protein: SATNDRDTEAF
V gene: TRBV20-1
D gene: TRBD1

CDR3 protein: ASSTDVRQPQH
V gene: TRBV19
D gene: NA

CDR3 protein: ASREDRRFSGANVLT
V gene: TRBV5-6
D gene: TRBD1

CDR3 protein: ASSPDRRGKETQY
V gene: TRBV10-1
D gene: NA

CDR3 protein: SARTTSGRISYNEQF
V gene: TRBV20-1
D gene: TRBD2

CDR3 protein: AISDSTSRGINEQF
V gene: TRBV10-3
D gene: NA

CDR3 protein: AIGHILQGSYEQY
V gene: TRBV10-3
D gene: NA

CDR3 protein: ASSLVGSEAF
V gene: TRBV7-9
D gene: NA

CDR3 protein: ASSSPSGRSYEQY
V gene: TRBV28
D gene: TRBD2

CDR3 protein: ASSGGQKQTQY
V gene: TRBV7-3
D gene: NA

CDR3 protein: SFKLGGVGDTQY
V gene: TRBV29-1
D gene: NA

CDR3 protein: ASSQINEQF
V gene: TRBV19
D gene: NA

CDR3 protein: ASSPALGLAGVIDTQY
V gene: TRBV7-9
D gene: TRBD2

CDR3 protein: ASSTRLAGGLFQPTQY
V gene: TRBV11-2
D gene: TRBD2